These 31 T cell receptor beta chains share one sample of origin, sequenced in a study of blood T cells in healthy people across ages. Through a sample-barcoded 5' primer and a J-beta primer mix, a second PCR was run for roughly 6 to 12 cycles. MiXCR was run by TCRdb on the 5' RACE reads, yielding one entry per CDR3 protein. The sample contains fewer than 2 million distinct CDR3 sequences, about two fifths of which appear only once. The sample comprised blood. The receptors shown here come from a human donor in good health.

The chain carries TRBV28 and TRBJ2-7, with D perhaps TRBD2 (6 bases). V was shortened by 10 bases and J by 0 bases, with 25 bases between the two germline ends. The germline V gene has CDR1 MDHEN and CDR2 SYDVKM. The CDR3 is made up of 17 amino acids. CDR3 residues: CATTETDSIGSSYEQYF. The CDR3 DNA sequence: TGTGCCACCACTGAAACAGATTCCATCGGGAGCTCCTACGAGCAGTACTTC. Full variable domain (remainder filled in from reference TRBV28 and TRBJ2-7): DVKVTQSSRYLVKRTGEKVFLECVQDMDHENMFWYRQDPGLGLRLIYFSYDVKMKEKGDIPEGYSVSREKKERFSLILESASTNQTSMYLCATTETDSIGSSYEQYFGPGTRLTVT.

The CDR3 bases are TGTGCCAGCAGTTCGCGAGGGGTCAATCAGCCCCAGCATTTT. Translated: CASSSRGVNQPQHF. V gene TRBV12-3 or TRBV12-4 combines with J gene TRBJ1-5; TRBD1 is a possible D gene (5 bases). V was pared by 4 bases and J by 3 bases, with 10 bases between. The CDR3 totals 14 residues.

This clonotype was counted many times. This chain joins TRBV29-1 and TRBJ2-7, with TRBD1 identical over 8 bases. This CDR3 is 11 amino acids long. The V gene's germline CDR1 is SQVTM and CDR2 ANQGSEA. V dropped 7 bases and J dropped 5; count of bases not matched to a gene: 4. The CDR3 sequence is CSAGQGDEQYF. CDR3 in DNA: TGCAGCGCCGGACAGGGAGACGAGCAGTACTTC.

The rearrangement uses TRBV12-3 or TRBV12-4 and TRBJ1-5, with D unresolved. Deletions cut 3 bases from V and 3 bases from J, with 6 bases between. The CDR3 runs to 13 residues. Here the CDR3 reads CASSFGPNQPQHF. The CDR3 DNA sequence: TGTGCCAGCAGTTTCGGACCCAATCAGCCCCAGCATTTT.

In the case of this clonotype: Just one base apart from a much larger clone, this may be a read error. The chain employs TRBV29-1 and TRBJ1-2; 8 nucleotides match TRBD1. Germline values: CDR1 SQVTM, CDR2 ANQGSEA. With 4 bases clipped from V and 3 bases from J, the junction kept 4 bases outside the gene matches. The CDR3 extends over 13 amino acids. The CDR3 bases are TGCAGCGTTGCAGGGGGCGATGACTATGGCTACACCTTC. Translated, it gives CSVAGGDDYGYTF.

The chain combines TRBV7-9 with TRBJ2-7, with D unclear. Germline-derived CDR1 and CDR2 are SEHNR and FQNEAQ (reference sequence). The CDR3 is made up of 14 amino acids. The V end lost 1 base, the J end lost 4 bases, and 11 bases lay between the germline ends. The CDR3, as DNA: TGTGCCAGCAGCTTAGTTATGTTGAATTACGAGCAGTACTTC. Translating gives CASSLVMLNYEQYF.

For this clonotype: A junction end diverges from the germline sequence, so it may reflect a read error. The chain uses TRBV5-4 and TRBJ2-3, with 7 bases matching TRBD1. The CDR3 extends over 16 amino acids. CDR1 and CDR2 from the germline V gene are SGHNT and YYREEE (reference sequence). The CDR3 DNA sequence: TGTGCCAGCAGCTCCGGGACAGCCCCTAGCACAGATGCGCAGTATTTT. It is translated as CASSSGTAPSTDAQYF.

The chain has TRBV13 and TRBJ1-1, with 7 bases aligning to TRBD1. Germline V gene sequence: CDR1 PRHDT, CDR2 FYEKMQ (reference sequence). With 4 bases clipped from V and 2 bases from J, the junction kept 10 bases outside the gene matches. There are 16 residues in the CDR3. The CDR3, as DNA: TGTGCCAGCAGCTCCTTCGGGGGACAGCAAAACACTGAAGCTTTCTTT. This sequence encodes CASSSFGGQQNTEAFF.

The rearrangement uses TRBV6-2 or TRBV6-3 and TRBJ2-5; no reliable D call. The germline V gene has CDR1 MNHEY and CDR2 SVGEGT. Trimming left V 6 bases short and J 0 bases short, with 11 bases between. This CDR3 region has 14 residues. CDR3 region: CASSTRAYQETQYF. The DNA for the CDR3 is TGTGCCAGCAGCACTCGGGCCTACCAAGAGACCCAGTACTTC.

The rearrangement uses TRBV30 and TRBJ2-5, with no clear D. The CDR3 spans 12 residues. The germline CDR1 and CDR2 sequences are GTSNPN and SVGIG (reference sequence). The V and J ends lost 2 bases and 5 bases respectively, with 9 bases between them. The CDR3 DNA sequence: TGTGCCTGGAGTAACTTCCGGGAGACCCAGTACTTC. Translated, it gives CAWSNFRETQYF. The full variable domain, its missing parts supplied by reference TRBV30 and TRBJ2-5, is SQTIHQWPATLVQPVGSPLSLECTVEGTSNPNLYWYRQAAGRGLQLLFYSVGIGQISSEVPQNLSASRPQDRQFILSSKKLLLSDSGFYLCAWSNFRETQYFGPGTRLLVL.

The chain recombines TRBV29-1 with TRBJ1-4; weak D call: TRBD1 (6 bases). Germline loops: CDR1 SQVTM, CDR2 ANQGSEA. The CDR3 totals 14 residues. V was cut by 6 bases and J by 3 bases, with 14 bases left in between. CDR3 DNA: TGCAGCGTCCGGAGGGGGGCGCCTAATGAAAAACTGTTTTTT. Its protein product is CSVRRGAPNEKLFF.

This clonotype was observed a few times. A junction end diverges from the germline sequence, so it may reflect a read error. The chain combines TRBV20-1 with TRBJ2-7; 8 nucleotides agree with TRBD2. Germline lookup yields CDR1 DFQATT and CDR2 SNEGSKA (reference sequence). The CDR3 totals 15 residues. The CDR3 reads CSARGYSGDSYEQYF. CDR3 in DNA: TGCAGTGCCAGAGGGTATAGCGGGGATTCCTACGAGCAGTACTTC.

This clonotype has only a few counts. V usage is TRBV6-1 and J usage is TRBJ2-1, with D unresolved. The CDR3 contains 15 residues. CDR1 and CDR2 (germline): MNHNS, SASEGT. The V end lost 3 bases, the J end lost 1 base, and 10 bases lay between the germline ends. CDR3 sequence (DNA): TGTGCCAGCAGTGAGGCACTGGGGTCCTACAATGAGCAGTTCTTC. This codes for CASSEALGSYNEQFF.

This clonotype was seen a handful of times. The V and J genes are TRBV5-1 and TRBJ2-2, with 11 bases matching TRBD1. Germline values: CDR1 SGHRS, CDR2 YFSETQ. V shed 4 bases, J shed 3 bases, and the junction held 5 bases outside the gene matches. The CDR3 sequence is 16 residues long. The CDR3 coding sequence is TGCGCCAGCAGCATTCCGGGACAGGGGGACACCGGGGAGCTGTTTTTT. It is translated as CASSIPGQGDTGELFF.

The V and J genes are TRBV20-1 and TRBJ2-1, with 8 nucleotides matching TRBD2. The CDR3 contains 15 residues. Germline-derived CDR1 and CDR2 are DFQATT and SNEGSKA (reference sequence). The ends lost 0 bases at V and 5 bases at J; junction bases unmatched: 6. This chain's CDR3 is CSARDPGGTDNEQFF. In DNA form, the CDR3 reads TGCAGTGCTAGAGACCCGGGGGGGACGGACAATGAGCAGTTCTTC.

The rearrangement links TRBV20-1 to TRBJ1-2; TRBD1 might be the D (6 bases). Per the germline V gene, CDR1 is DFQATT and CDR2 is SNEGSKA (reference sequence). V dropped 1 base and J dropped 4 bases, with 13 bases sitting between them. The CDR3 loop spans 14 amino acids. CDR3 region: CSARGTGFGYGYTF. The CDR3 DNA is TGCAGTGCTAGAGGAACAGGGTTTGGCTATGGCTACACCTTC.

The V call is TRBV7-2, the J call TRBJ2-7; the D call may be TRBD1 or TRBD2 (5 bases each). The CDR3 is 15 amino acids. Trimming removed 1 base at V and 4 bases at J, with 14 bases between. The germline CDR1 and CDR2 sequences are SGHTA and FQGNSA. The CDR3: CASSLDNGATYEQYF. CDR3 sequence (DNA): TGTGCCAGCAGCTTAGACAACGGGGCAACTTACGAGCAGTACTTC.

This clonotype appeared many times. The chain recombines TRBV7-3 with TRBJ2-1, with 11 bases that match TRBD2. The V gene's germline CDR1 is SGHTA and CDR2 FQGTGA. The CDR3 runs 15 residues. V lost 4 bases, J lost 3 bases, and 2 bases stayed unmatched. Here the CDR3 DNA reads TGTGCCAGCAGCTCCGGACTAGCGGGCTACAATGAGCAGTTCTTC. Encoded protein: CASSSGLAGYNEQFF. The variable domain in full, completed from reference TRBV7-3 and TRBJ2-1, reads GAGVSQTPSNKVTEKGKYVELRCDPISGHTALYWYRQSLGQGPEFLIYFQGTGAADDSGLPNDRFFAVRPEGSVSTLKIQRTERGDSAVYLCASSSGLAGYNEQFFGPGTRLTVL.

CDR3 in DNA: TGCAGCGTTGGGGGATTCAGCTATCAGCCCCAGCATTTT. Protein product: CSVGGFSYQPQHF. The chain recombines TRBV29-1 with TRBJ1-5, with no clear D. Germline CDR1 SQVTM, CDR2 ANQGSEA. This CDR3 is built from 13 residues. Trimming removed 4 bases from V and 5 bases from J, with 12 bases in between.

Of note for this clonotype: At one of its ends the junction is not consistent with the germline gene, which may arise from a read error. The chain joins TRBV7-9 to TRBJ2-3; D is possibly TRBD1 or TRBD2 (7 bases each). Germline CDR1 is SEHNR and CDR2 is FQNEAQ (reference sequence). CDR3 length: 15 residues. The CDR3 bases are TGTGCCAGCGGCTTCGGGGAGGGGGCGAGAGATACGCAGTATTTT. Encoded protein: CASGFGEGARDTQYF.

This clonotype was counted only a few times. The chain couples TRBV6-5 to TRBJ1-5; perhaps TRBD1 as D (5 bases). The CDR3 totals 17 residues. Germline values: CDR1 MNHEY, CDR2 SVGAGI. Trimming stripped 5 bases from V and 4 bases from J, with 21 bases between. The CDR3 DNA sequence: TGTGCCAGCAGTCACACATGGGCAGGGAGAGAAAATCAGCCCCAGCATTTT. It is translated as CASSHTWAGRENQPQHF.

The gene calls are TRBV4-3 and TRBJ2-6, with D possibly TRBD1 on 5 matching bases. The CDR3 spans 21 residues. Between the trimmed V and J ends, which lost 0 bases and 2 bases, there was a span of 23 bases. Germline V gives CDR1 LGHNA, CDR2 YSLEER. The CDR3 region has the DNA TGCGCCAGCAGCCAAGACCCAGGGTTAGGATTTGTTACGGCTGGGGCCAACGTCCTGACTTTC. Translated: CASSQDPGLGFVTAGANVLTF.

V gene TRBV7-2 combines with J gene TRBJ2-1; tentatively, D is TRBD1 or TRBD2 (5 bases each). The germline V and J ends were trimmed by 0 bases and 8 bases, with 14 bases remaining between them. The CDR3 contains 15 residues. Germline V gene sequence: CDR1 SGHTA, CDR2 FQGNSA. CDR3 sequence reads: CASSLAGVGTHEQFF. In nucleotides, the CDR3 is TGTGCCAGCAGCTTAGCGGGGGTCGGAACCCATGAGCAGTTCTTC.

This clonotype has a handful of counts. The chain combines TRBV27 with TRBJ1-5; D ambiguous. This CDR3 is 14 amino acids long. Per germline, CDR1 MNHEY and CDR2 SMNVEV (reference sequence). V was shortened by 4 bases and J by 1 base, with 8 bases between the two germline ends. CDR3 amino acids: CASSSVGSNQPQHF. DNA for the CDR3: TGTGCCAGCAGTTCGGTGGGGAGCAATCAGCCCCAGCATTTT.

This clonotype was observed a few times. The chain links TRBV28 to TRBJ2-3, with D perhaps matching TRBD2 (6 bases). The CDR3 runs to 16 residues. CDR1 MDHEN and CDR2 SYDVKM come from the germline V gene. Trimming removed 4 bases from V and 3 bases from J, with 17 bases in between. The CDR3 DNA sequence: TGTGCCAGCAGTTCCCCCGGGGCGGGGAGGACAGATACGCAGTATTTT. Translation gives CASSSPGAGRTDTQYF.

DNA of the CDR3: TGTGCCAGCAGCCTGCAAATGGATTCCTACGAGCAGTACTTC. It is translated as CASSLQMDSYEQYF. The chain couples TRBV5-6 to TRBJ2-7; D is ambiguous. The CDR3 runs 14 residues. Germline-derived CDR1 and CDR2 are SGHDT and YYEEEE. Trimming removed 4 bases from V and 1 base from J, with 12 bases in between. Looking up the rest from reference TRBV5-6 and TRBJ2-7 gives the full variable domain: DAGVTQSPTHLIKTRGQQVTLRCSPKSGHDTVSWYQQALGQGPQFIFQYYEEEERQRGNFPDRFSGHQFPNYSSELNVNALLLGDSALYLCASSLQMDSYEQYFGPGTRLTVT.

This clonotype was found many times. This may come from a read error, since a much larger clone is one base off. The rearrangement uses TRBV7-2 and TRBJ2-1, with TRBD2 as a possible D gene (5 bases). With 3 bases removed from V and 9 bases from J, the gap between germline ends came to 18 bases. This CDR3 is built from 15 residues. Germline-derived CDR1 and CDR2 are SGHTA and FQGNSA. CDR3 loop: CASSFSRVVGGEQFF. For the CDR3, the DNA is TGTGCCAGCAGCTTCTCGAGGGTGGTGGGTGGTGAGCAGTTCTTC.

This clonotype was seen only a few times. V and J are TRBV7-9 and TRBJ2-1; D gene unclear. Germline CDR1 SEHNR, CDR2 FQNEAQ (reference sequence). The germline V and J ends were trimmed by 9 bases and 10 bases, with 19 bases remaining between them. This CDR3 is built from 13 residues. The CDR3 nucleotides are TGTGCCAGTACGCAGACTTGGAGATTGGAGCAGTTCTTC. Translation: CASTQTWRLEQFF.

The sample holds a few counts of this clonotype. V usage is TRBV7-2 and J usage is TRBJ1-6, with a tentative D call TRBD1 (5 bases). With 2 bases removed from V and 9 bases from J, the gap between germline ends came to 17 bases. CDR1 SGHTA and CDR2 FQGNSA come from the germline V gene. The CDR3 length is 16 residues. The CDR3 sequence is CASSLIRVVGASPLHF. The CDR3 nucleotides are TGTGCCAGCAGCTTAATCCGGGTTGTAGGGGCTTCACCCCTCCACTTT.

The chain employs TRBV6-2 or TRBV6-3 and TRBJ2-1, with D tentatively TRBD1 (6 bases). The germline V and J ends were trimmed by 0 bases and 8 bases, with 14 bases remaining between them. Looked up from germline, CDR1 is MNHEY and CDR2 is SVGEGT. The CDR3 loop spans 15 amino acids. The CDR3 nucleotides are TGTGCCAGCAGTTACTCCAGGGGCAGGAATGATGAGCAGTTCTTC. Translating it yields CASSYSRGRNDEQFF.

This chain links TRBV6-1 with TRBJ2-5; D call uncertain. Germline CDR1 reads MNHNS; CDR2 reads SASEGT. CDR3 length: 13 residues. Trimming shortened V by 8 bases and J by 5 bases, and 15 bases separated the two germline ends. CDR3: CASGTFWSETQYF. In DNA form, the CDR3 reads TGTGCCAGCGGCACTTTTTGGTCGGAGACCCAGTACTTC.